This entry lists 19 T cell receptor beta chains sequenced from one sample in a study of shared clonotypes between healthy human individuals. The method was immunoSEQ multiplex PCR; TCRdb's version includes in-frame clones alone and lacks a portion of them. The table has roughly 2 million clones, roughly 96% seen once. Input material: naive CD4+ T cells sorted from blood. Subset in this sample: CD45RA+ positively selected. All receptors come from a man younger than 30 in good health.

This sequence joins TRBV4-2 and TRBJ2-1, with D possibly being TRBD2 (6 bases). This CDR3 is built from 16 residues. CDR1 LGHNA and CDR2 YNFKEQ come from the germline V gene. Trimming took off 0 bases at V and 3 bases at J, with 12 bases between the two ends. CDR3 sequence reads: CASSQDGPAGYNEQFF. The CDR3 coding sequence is TGTGCCAGCAGCCAAGATGGCCCAGCGGGCTACAATGAGCAGTTCTTC.

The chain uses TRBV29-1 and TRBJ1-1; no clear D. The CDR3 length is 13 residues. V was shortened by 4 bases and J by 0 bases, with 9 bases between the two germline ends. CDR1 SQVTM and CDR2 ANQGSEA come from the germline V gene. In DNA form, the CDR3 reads TGCAGCGTTGGGACGAATCTGAACACTGAAGCTTTCTTT. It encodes CSVGTNLNTEAFF.

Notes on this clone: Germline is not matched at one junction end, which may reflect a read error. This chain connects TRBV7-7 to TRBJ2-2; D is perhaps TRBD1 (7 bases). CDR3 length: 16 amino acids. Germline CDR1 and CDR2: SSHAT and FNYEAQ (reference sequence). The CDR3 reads CASSLPGTAGIGELFF. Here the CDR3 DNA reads TGTGCTAGCAGCTTGCCCGGGACAGCGGGCATCGGGGAGCTGTTTTTT.

CDR3 residues: CAWTRGPNSYEQYF. CDR3 in DNA: TGTGCCTGGACCCGAGGGCCAAACTCCTACGAGCAGTACTTC. The chain carries TRBV30 and TRBJ2-7; maybe TRBD2 (5 bases). Germline lookup yields CDR1 GTSNPN and CDR2 SVGIG (reference sequence). V was clipped by 4 bases and J by 0 bases, with 13 bases between them. The CDR3 totals 14 residues. The whole variable domain, filled in from reference TRBV30 and TRBJ2-7, reads SQTIHQWPATLVQPVGSPLSLECTVEGTSNPNLYWYRQAAGRGLQLLFYSVGIGQISSEVPQNLSASRPQDRQFILSSKKLLLSDSGFYLCAWTRGPNSYEQYFGPGTRLTVT.

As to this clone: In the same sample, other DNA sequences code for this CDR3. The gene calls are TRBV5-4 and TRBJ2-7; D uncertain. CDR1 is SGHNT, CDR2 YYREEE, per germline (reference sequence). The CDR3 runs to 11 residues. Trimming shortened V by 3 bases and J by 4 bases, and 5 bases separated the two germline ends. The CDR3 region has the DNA TGTGCCAGCAGCTCAGATTACGAGCAGTACTTC. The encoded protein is CASSSDYEQYF.

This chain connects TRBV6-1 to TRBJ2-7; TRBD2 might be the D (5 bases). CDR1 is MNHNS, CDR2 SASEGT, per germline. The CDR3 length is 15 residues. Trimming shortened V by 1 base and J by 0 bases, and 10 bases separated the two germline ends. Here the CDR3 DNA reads TGTGCCAGCAGTGAAGGATTGGGGAGCTCCTACGAGCAGTACTTC. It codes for CASSEGLGSSYEQYF.

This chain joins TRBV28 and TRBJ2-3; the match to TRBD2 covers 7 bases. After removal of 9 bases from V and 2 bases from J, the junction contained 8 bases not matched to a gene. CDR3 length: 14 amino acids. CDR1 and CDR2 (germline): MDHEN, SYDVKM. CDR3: CASLLSGATDTQYF. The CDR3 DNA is TGTGCCAGTCTCCTAAGCGGGGCCACAGATACGCAGTATTTT.

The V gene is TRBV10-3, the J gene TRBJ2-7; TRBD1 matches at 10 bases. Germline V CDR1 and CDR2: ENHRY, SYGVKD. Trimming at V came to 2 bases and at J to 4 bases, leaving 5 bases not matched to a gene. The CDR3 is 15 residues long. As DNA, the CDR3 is TGTGCCATCAGTGAGGAGGACAGGGGGGGGTACGAGCAGTACTTC. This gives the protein CAISEEDRGGYEQYF.

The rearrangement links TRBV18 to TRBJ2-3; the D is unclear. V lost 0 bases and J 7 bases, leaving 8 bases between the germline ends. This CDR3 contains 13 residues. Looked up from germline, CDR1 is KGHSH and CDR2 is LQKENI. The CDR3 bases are TGTGCCAGCTCACCACCAATCCCACATACGCAGTATTTT. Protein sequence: CASSPPIPHTQYF. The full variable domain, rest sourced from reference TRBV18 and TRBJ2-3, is NAGVMQNPRHLVRRRGQEARLRCSPMKGHSHVYWYRQLPEEGLKFMVYLQKENIIDESGMPKERFSAEFPKEGPSILRIQQVVRGDSAAYFCASSPPIPHTQYFGPGTRLTVL.

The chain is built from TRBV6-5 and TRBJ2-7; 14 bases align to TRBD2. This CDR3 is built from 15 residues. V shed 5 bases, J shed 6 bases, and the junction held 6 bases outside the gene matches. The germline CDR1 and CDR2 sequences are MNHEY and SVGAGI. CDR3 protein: CASSGGTSGRPEQYF. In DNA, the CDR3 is TGTGCCAGCAGTGGCGGGACTAGCGGGAGACCCGAGCAGTACTTC.

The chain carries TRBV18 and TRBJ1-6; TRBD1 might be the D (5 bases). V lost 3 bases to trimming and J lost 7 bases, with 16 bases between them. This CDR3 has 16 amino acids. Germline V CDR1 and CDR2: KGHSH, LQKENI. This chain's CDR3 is CASSPAQGRENSPLHF. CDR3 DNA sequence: TGTGCCAGCTCACCTGCCCAGGGCAGGGAGAATTCACCCCTCCACTTT.

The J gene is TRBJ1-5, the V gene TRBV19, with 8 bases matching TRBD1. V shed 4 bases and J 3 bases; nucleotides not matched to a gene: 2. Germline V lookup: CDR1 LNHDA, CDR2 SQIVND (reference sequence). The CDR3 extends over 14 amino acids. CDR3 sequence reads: CASSTQGDNQPQHF. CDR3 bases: TGTGCCAGTAGTACACAGGGGGACAATCAGCCCCAGCATTTT.

The CDR3 region has the DNA TGTGCCTGGAGTTCTACTGGAGCCCCTAACATTCAGTACTTC. This translates into CAWSSTGAPNIQYF. This chain links TRBV30 with TRBJ2-4, with D unresolved. Trimming left V 2 bases short and J 7 bases short, with 15 bases between. This CDR3 contains 14 residues. The germline V gene encodes CDR1 GTSNPN and CDR2 SVGIG (reference sequence).

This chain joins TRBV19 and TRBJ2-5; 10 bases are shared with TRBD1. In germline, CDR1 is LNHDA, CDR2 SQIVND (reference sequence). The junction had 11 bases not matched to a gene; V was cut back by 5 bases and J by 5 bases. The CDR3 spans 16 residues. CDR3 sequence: CASSSIPGQGRETQYF. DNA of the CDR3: TGTGCCAGTAGTTCGATTCCGGGACAGGGGAGGGAGACCCAGTACTTC.

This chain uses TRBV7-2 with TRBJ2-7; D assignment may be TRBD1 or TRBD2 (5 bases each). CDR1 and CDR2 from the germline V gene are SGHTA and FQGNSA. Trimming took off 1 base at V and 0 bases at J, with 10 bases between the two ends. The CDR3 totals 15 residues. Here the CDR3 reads CASSLGGPTSYEQYF. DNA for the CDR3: TGTGCCAGCAGCTTAGGGGGACCTACCTCCTACGAGCAGTACTTC.

CDR3 coding DNA: TGTGCCAGCAGGGAGACACCCCCCCGAGGTGGCTACACCTTC. As protein: CASRETPPRGGYTF. V gene TRBV6-6 combines with J gene TRBJ1-2; the D is unclear. Germline CDR1 is MNHNY and CDR2 is SVGAGI (reference sequence). V dropped 6 bases and J dropped 7 bases, with 18 bases sitting between them. This CDR3 spans 14 amino acids.

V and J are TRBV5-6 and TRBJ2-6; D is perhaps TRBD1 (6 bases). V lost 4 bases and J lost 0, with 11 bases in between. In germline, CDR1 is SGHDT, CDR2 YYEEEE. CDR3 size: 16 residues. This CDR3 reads CASSRGHNSGANVLTF. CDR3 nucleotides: TGTGCCAGCAGCCGGGGACATAACTCTGGGGCCAACGTCCTGACTTTC. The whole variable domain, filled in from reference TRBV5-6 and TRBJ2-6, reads DAGVTQSPTHLIKTRGQQVTLRCSPKSGHDTVSWYQQALGQGPQFIFQYYEEEERQRGNFPDRFSGHQFPNYSSELNVNALLLGDSALYLCASSRGHNSGANVLTFGAGSRLTVL.

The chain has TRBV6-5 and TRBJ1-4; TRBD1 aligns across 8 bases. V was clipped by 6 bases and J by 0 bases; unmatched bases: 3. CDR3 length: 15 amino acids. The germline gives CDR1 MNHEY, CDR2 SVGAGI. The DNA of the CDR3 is TGTGCCAGCAGCCCAGGGGGCTCAACTAATGAAAAACTGTTTTTT. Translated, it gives CASSPGGSTNEKLFF.

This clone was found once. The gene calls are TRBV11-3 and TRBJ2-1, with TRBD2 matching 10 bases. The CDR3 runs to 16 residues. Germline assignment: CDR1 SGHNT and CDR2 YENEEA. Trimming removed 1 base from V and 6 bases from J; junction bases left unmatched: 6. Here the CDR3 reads CASSLAGVAGGNEQFF. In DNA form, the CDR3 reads TGTGCCAGCAGCTTAGCGGGCGTAGCGGGAGGCAATGAGCAGTTCTTC. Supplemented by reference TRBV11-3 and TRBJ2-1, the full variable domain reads EAGVVQSPRYKIIEKKQPVAFWCNPISGHNTLYWYLQNLGQGPELLIRYENEEAVDDSQLPKDRFSAERLKGVDSTLKIQPAELGDSAVYLCASSLAGVAGGNEQFFGPGTRLTVL.